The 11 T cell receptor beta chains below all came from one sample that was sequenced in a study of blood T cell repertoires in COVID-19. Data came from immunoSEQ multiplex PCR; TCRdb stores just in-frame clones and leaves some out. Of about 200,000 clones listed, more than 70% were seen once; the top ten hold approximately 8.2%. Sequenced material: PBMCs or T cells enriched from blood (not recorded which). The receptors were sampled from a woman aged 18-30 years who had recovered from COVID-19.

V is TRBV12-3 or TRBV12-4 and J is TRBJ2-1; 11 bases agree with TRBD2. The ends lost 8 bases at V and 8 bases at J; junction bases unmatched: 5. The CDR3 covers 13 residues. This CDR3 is CASYSGGAHEQFF. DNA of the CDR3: TGTGCCAGCTATAGCGGGGGGGCCCATGAGCAGTTCTTC.

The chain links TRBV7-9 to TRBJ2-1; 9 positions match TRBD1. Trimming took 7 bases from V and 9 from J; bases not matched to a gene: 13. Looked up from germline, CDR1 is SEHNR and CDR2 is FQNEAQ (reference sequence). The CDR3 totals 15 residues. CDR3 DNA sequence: TGTGCCAGCACCAATTTCGACAGGGGGAGTAGTGAGCAGTTCTTC. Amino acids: CASTNFDRGSSEQFF.

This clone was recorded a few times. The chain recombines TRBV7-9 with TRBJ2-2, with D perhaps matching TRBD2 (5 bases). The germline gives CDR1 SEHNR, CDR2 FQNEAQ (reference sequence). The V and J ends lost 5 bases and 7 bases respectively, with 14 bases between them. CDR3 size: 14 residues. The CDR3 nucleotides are TGTGCCAGCAGCCCTCTCAGCGGTATCGGGGAGCTGTTTTTT. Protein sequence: CASSPLSGIGELFF.

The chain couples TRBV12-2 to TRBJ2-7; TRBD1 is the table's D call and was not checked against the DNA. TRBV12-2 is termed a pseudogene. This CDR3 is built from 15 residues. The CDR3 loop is CASRLVKTESYEQYF. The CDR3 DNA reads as TGTGCAAGTCGCTTAGTCAAAACAGAGTCCTACGAGCAGTACTTC.

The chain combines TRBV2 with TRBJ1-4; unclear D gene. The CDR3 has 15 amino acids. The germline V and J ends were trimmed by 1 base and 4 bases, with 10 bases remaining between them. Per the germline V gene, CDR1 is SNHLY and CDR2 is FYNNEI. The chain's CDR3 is CASSEGGIGNEKLFF. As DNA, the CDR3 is TGTGCCAGCAGTGAAGGAGGGATAGGTAATGAAAAACTGTTTTTT.

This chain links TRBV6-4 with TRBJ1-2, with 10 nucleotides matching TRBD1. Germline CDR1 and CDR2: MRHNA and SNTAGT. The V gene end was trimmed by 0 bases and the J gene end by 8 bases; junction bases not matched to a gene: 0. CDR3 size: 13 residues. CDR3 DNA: TGTGCCAGCAGTGACTCGACAGGGGGCGGCTACACCTTC. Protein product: CASSDSTGGGYTF.

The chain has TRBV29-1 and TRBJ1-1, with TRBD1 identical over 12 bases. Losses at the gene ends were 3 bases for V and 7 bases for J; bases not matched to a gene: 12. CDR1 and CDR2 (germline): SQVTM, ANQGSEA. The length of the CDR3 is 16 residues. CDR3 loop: CSVEAKLGQGAFEAFF. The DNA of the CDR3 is TGCAGCGTTGAGGCCAAATTGGGACAGGGGGCTTTTGAAGCTTTCTTT.

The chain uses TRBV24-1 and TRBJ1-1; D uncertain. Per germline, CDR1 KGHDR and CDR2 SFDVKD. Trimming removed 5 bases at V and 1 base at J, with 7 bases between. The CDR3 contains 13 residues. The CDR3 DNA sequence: TGTGCCACCAGTGCACCAGGGAACACTGAAGCTTTCTTT. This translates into CATSAPGNTEAFF.

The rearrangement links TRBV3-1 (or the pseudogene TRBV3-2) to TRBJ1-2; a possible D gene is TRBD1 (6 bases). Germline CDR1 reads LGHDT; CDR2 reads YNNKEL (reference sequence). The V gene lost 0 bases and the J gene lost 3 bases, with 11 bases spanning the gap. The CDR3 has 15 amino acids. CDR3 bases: TGTGCCAGCAGCCAAGAGGTGGGGGCGTACTATGGCTACACCTTC. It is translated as CASSQEVGAYYGYTF.

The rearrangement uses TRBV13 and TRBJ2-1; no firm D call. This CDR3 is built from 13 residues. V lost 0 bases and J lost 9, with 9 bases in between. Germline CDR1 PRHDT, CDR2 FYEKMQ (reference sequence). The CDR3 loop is CASSLGPGGEQFF. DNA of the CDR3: TGTGCCAGCAGCTTAGGCCCCGGTGGTGAGCAGTTCTTC.

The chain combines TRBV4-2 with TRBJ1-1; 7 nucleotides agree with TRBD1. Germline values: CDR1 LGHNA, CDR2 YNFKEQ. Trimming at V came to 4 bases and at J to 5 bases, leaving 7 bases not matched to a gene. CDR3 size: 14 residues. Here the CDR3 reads CASSRGQYETEAFF. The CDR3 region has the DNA TGTGCCAGCAGCCGGGGACAGTATGAGACTGAAGCTTTCTTT.